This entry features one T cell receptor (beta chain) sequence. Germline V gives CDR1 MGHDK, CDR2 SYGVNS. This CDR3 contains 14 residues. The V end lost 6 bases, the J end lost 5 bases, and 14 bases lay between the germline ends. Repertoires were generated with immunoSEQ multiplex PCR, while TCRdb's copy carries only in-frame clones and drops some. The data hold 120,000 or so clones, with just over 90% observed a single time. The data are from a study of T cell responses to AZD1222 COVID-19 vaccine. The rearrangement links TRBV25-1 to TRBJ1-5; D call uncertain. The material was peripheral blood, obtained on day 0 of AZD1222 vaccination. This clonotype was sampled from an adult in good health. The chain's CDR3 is CASSPGQAYQPQHF. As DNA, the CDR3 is TGTGCCAGCAGCCCAGGTCAGGCATATCAGCCCCAGCATTTT.